The rows below give T cell receptor beta chains drawn from one sample of a study of T cells after posttransplantation cyclophosphamide. Libraries were prepared by immunoSEQ multiplex PCR; TCRdb keeps only in-frame clonotypes and omits some of them. Listed for the sample are some 23,000 clones, none seen a single time. Input material: PBMCs. These receptors were collected from a woman in her forties or fifties in good health, CMV-negative, and a related stem cell transplant donor. Both conserved end residues are part of each CDR3. The D gene is left open where the match is weak. Clone sizes are shown as once, few, many, or a class for an expanded clone.

>NA|many|TRBJ2-2|TRBV28
CASSLERVFTGELFF
TGTGCCAGCAGTTTGGAGCGGGTCTTCACCGGGGAGCTGTTTTTT
>NA|many|TRBJ1-6|TRBV6-1
CASTHRTSLSSPLHF
TGTGCCAGCACTCACAGGACATCCCTAAGTTCACCCCTCCACTTT
>NA|many|TRBJ2-1|TRBV10-1
CASSESTNSTHYNEQFF
TGCGCCAGCAGTGAGTCTACTAACTCGACTCACTACAATGAGCAGTTCTTC
>NA|many|TRBJ2-1|TRBV6-1
CASSPWVAGESEQFF
TGTGCCAGCAGCCCCTGGGTCGCAGGGGAAAGTGAGCAGTTCTTC
>NA|many|TRBJ1-5|TRBV7-6
CASSGSDSNQPQHF
TGTGCCAGCAGCGGTTCAGATAGCAATCAGCCCCAGCATTTT
>TRBD2|many|TRBJ2-3|TRBV6-1
CASSGGRTADTQYF
TGTGCCAGCAGTGGCGGGAGGACCGCAGATACGCAGTATTTT
>TRBD1|many|TRBJ2-7|TRBV19
CASSLRQGARSEQYF
TGTGCCAGTAGTCTCAGACAGGGGGCGCGGAGCGAGCAGTACTTC
>NA|many|TRBJ1-2|TRBV4-2
CASSQVKGSYGYTF
TGTGCCAGCAGCCAAGTTAAGGGGTCGTATGGCTACACCTTC
>NA|many|TRBJ2-1|TRBV19
CASSPGSSYNEQFF
TGTGCCAGTAGTCCCGGGAGCTCCTACAATGAGCAGTTCTTC
>NA|many|TRBJ1-1|TRBV7-9
CASSFSVNTEAFF
TGTGCCAGCAGCTTTTCTGTGAACACTGAAGCTTTCTTT
>NA|many|TRBJ1-1|TRBV9
CASSVGGVRGVNTEAFF
TGTGCCAGCAGCGTAGGGGGGGTTAGGGGCGTGAACACTGAAGCTTTCTTT
>TRBD1|many|TRBJ1-1|TRBV5-4
CASTGTGERNTEAFF
TGTGCCAGCACAGGGACAGGGGAAAGGAACACTGAAGCTTTCTTT
>TRBD2|many|TRBJ2-1|TRBV5-6
CASSPGRGVRSYNEQFF
TGTGCCAGCAGCCCTGGGCGGGGGGTGAGGTCCTACAATGAGCAGTTCTTC
>NA|many|TRBJ2-1|TRBV7-3
CASSLKVSGEQFF
TGTGCCAGCAGCTTAAAAGTCTCGGGTGAGCAGTTCTTC
>TRBD2|many|TRBJ2-1|TRBV7-3
CASSLLAGFSYNEQFF
TGTGCCAGCAGCTTACTAGCGGGATTCTCCTACAATGAGCAGTTCTTC
>TRBD2|many|TRBJ2-7|TRBV18
CASSPTVVAGHEQYF
TGTGCCAGCTCACCAACGGTAGTAGCGGGCCACGAGCAGTACTTC
>TRBD1|many|TRBJ2-7|TRBV5-1
CASSPGQILFYEQYF
TGCGCCAGCAGCCCGGGACAGATCTTATTCTACGAGCAGTACTTC